This T cell receptor beta chain was sequenced in a study of PD-L1 blockade in urothelial cancer. The wider study: Males with bladder-origin urothelial cancer made up about 90% of the roughly 29 patients. Blood samples had a median of approximately 150,000 T cells. Study findings and constraints: Greater 3-week expansion of tumor-associated blood clones was recorded for durable-benefit patients.

V dropped 4 bases and J dropped 5; count of bases not matched to a gene: 6. The CDR3 has 15 amino acids. Germline V gene lookup returns CDR1 WNHNN and CDR2 SYGVQD (reference sequence). With respect to this clone: Its antigen is not known.

Synthetically made TCR analog templates were put into each PCR as spikes. Using immunoSEQ multiplex PCR, the repertoire was profiled, and TCRdb retains in-frame clones only, with some absent. The sample has tens of thousands of clones, about 89% seen once. The origin of this receptor is a man between 60 and 75 years old with urothelial cancer. This chain uses TRBV10-1 with TRBJ2-5; 11 bases map to TRBD1. This material consisted of PBMCs, taken around atezolizumab (anti-PD-L1) treatment. The CDR3 loop is CASSVGQGAGETQYF. CDR3 nucleotides: TGCGCCAGCAGTGTCGGACAGGGGGCTGGGGAGACCCAGTACTTC.